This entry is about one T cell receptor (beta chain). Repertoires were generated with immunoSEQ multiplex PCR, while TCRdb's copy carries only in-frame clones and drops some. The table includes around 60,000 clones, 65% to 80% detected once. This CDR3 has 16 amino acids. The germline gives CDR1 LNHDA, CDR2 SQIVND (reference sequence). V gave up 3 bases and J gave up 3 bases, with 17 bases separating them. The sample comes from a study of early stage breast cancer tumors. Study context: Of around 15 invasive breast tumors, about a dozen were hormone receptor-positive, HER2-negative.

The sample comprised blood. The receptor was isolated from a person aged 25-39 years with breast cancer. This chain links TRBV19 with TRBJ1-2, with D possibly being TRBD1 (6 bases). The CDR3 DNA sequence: TGTGCCAGTAGTATGCCGCGGGGGGCGGTTGACTATGGCTACACCTTC. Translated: CASSMPRGAVDYGYTF.